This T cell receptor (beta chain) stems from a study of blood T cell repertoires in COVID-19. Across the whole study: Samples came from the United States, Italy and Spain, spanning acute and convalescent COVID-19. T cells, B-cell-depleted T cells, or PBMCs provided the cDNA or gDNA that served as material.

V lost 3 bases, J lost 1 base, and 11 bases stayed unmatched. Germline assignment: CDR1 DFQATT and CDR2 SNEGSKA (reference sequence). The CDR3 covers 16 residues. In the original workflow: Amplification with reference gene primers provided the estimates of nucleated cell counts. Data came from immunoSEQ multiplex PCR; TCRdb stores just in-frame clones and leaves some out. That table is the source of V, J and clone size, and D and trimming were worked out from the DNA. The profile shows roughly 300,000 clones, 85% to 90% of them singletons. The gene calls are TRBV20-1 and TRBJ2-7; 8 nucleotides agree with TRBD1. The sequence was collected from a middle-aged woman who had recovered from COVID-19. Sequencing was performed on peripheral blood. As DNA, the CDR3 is TGCAGTGCTAGTTGGGGCGGCAGGGGGCAATCCTACGAGCAGTACTTC. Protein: CSASWGGRGQSYEQYF.